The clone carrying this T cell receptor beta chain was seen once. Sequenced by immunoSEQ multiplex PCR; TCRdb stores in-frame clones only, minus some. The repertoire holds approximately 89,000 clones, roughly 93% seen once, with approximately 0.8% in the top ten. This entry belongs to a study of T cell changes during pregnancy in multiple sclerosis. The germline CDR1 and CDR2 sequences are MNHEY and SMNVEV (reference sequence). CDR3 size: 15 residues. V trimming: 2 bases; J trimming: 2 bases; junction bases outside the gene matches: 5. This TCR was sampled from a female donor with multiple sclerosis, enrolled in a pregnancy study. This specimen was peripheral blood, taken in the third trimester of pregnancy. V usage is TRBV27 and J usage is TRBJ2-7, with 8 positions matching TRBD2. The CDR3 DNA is TGTGCCAGCAGTTTACAGGGACTAGGTGCCTACGAGCAGTACTTC. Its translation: CASSLQGLGAYEQYF.